Here is one T cell receptor beta chain with its context. As yet, its antigen is unknown. The sample belongs to a study of naive and memory T cell subsets. Study-wide points: Possibly reflecting memory cells re-expressing CD45RA, a few larger clonotypes occurred in naive repertoires, especially CD8.

Both TRBC1 and TRBC2 were covered by a beta constant-region primer of two equimolar oligonucleotides. The ligated cDNA underwent four PCR rounds using SP2 and nested alpha and beta constant-region primers. TCRdb ran MiXCR on the UMI-ligation and nested PCR reads and lists one entry per CDR3 protein. The table has 140,000 to 150,000 distinct CDR3 sequences, over 20% seen once. Looked up from germline, CDR1 is DFQATT and CDR2 is SNEGSKA (reference sequence). V trimming: 0 bases; J trimming: 2 bases; junction bases outside the gene matches: 6. CDR3 length equals 16 residues. The sequence was collected from a human donor in good health. The chain carries TRBV20-1 and TRBJ2-7; 11 nucleotides line up with TRBD2. Input material: naive CD4+ T cells from blood. The CDR3: CSARDAGTSGTYEQYF. The CDR3 DNA reads TGCAGTGCTAGAGATGCCGGGACTAGCGGCACCTACGAGCAGTACTTC.